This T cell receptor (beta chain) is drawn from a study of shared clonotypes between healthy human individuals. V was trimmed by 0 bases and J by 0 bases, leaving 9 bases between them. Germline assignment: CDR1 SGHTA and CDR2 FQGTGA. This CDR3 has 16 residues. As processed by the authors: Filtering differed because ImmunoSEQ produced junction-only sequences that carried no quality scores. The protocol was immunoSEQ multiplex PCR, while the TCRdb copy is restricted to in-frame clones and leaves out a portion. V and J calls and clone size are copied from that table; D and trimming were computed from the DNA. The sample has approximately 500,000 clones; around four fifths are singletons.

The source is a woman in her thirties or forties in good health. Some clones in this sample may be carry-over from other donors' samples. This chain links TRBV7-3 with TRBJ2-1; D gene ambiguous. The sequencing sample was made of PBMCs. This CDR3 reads CASSLTGSSSYNEQFF. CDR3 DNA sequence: TGTGCCAGCAGCTTAACCGGCAGCAGCTCCTACAATGAGCAGTTCTTC.